The 9 T cell receptor beta chains below come from one sample, sequenced in a study of T cells in Graves' hyperthyroidism and ophthalmopathy. Using RNA transcripts as the source, TCR beta CDR3 regions were amplified. Initially, a first-round RT-PCR of the TCR CDR3 employed the HTBI primer set. TCRdb used MiXCR to reprocess the multiplex PCR reads, holding one entry per CDR3 protein. The sample records about 35,000 distinct CDR3 sequences, less than 50% being singletons. Sequenced material: blood. Every receptor here comes from a woman in her fifties or sixties with Graves' hyperthyroidism that later progressed to Graves' ophthalmopathy.

The chain links TRBV9 to TRBJ1-6, with D unresolved. Trimming removed 4 bases from V and 0 bases from J, with 14 bases in between. This CDR3 spans 17 amino acids. The V gene's germline CDR1 is SGDLS and CDR2 YYNGEE. CDR3 DNA sequence: TGTGCCAGCAGCTTAATGCAGCTGTGCTCCTATAATTCACCCCTCCACTTT. Translation gives CASSLMQLCSYNSPLHF. The entire variable domain, with the rest obtained from reference TRBV9 and TRBJ1-6, is as follows: DSGVTQTPKHLITATGQRVTLRCSPRSGDLSVYWYQQSLDQGLQFLIQYYNGEERAKGNILERFSAQQFPDLHSELNLSSLELGDSALYFCASSLMQLCSYNSPLHFGNGTRLTVT.

About this clonotype: This likely comes from a read error, as the CDR3 has no conserved phenylalanine or tryptophan at its end. No DNA is shown, since the ends of the CDR3 on it are uncertain; the CDR3 is the one TCRdb lists. The genes are TRBV5-1 and TRBJ1-5. The CDR3 spans 15 residues, counting both ends. Germline V gene data show CDR1 as SGHRS and CDR2 as YFSETQ. Here the CDR3 reads CASSDIRDWNQPQRV.

As for this clonotype: One end of the junction is discordant with germline, which a read error may explain. The chain links TRBV7-3 to TRBJ1-1, with D unresolved. This CDR3 is built from 15 residues. Germline CDR1 reads SGHTA; CDR2 reads FQGTGA. CDR3 DNA: TGTGCCAGCAGCTTAGCGGGTCAGATGAACGCTGAAGCTTTCTTT. Residues: CASSLAGQMNAEAFF.

The rearrangement uses TRBV19 and TRBJ1-1; D is unclear. The ends were cut back, 6 bases at V and 7 bases at J, with 12 bases in the middle. The CDR3 length is 12 residues. Per the germline V gene, CDR1 is LNHDA and CDR2 is SQIVND (reference sequence). The CDR3 DNA sequence: TGTGCCAGTAGAAGAGGGCTGGGTGAAGCTTTCTTT. Translation: CASRRGLGEAFF.

This clonotype was counted at least ten times. This sequence joins TRBV30 and TRBJ1-1; D not resolved. Germline CDR1 reads GTSNPN; CDR2 reads SVGIG (reference sequence). The V and J ends lost 0 bases and 8 bases respectively, with 10 bases between them. The CDR3 is 12 residues long. The CDR3 protein is CAWSVPGVEAFF. The DNA of the CDR3 is TGTGCCTGGAGTGTACCCGGGGTCGAAGCTTTCTTT.

In its sample, this clonotype was seen many times. The chain couples TRBV5-1 to TRBJ2-7; 13 bases match TRBD2. Per germline, CDR1 SGHRS and CDR2 YFSETQ. V trimming: 0 bases; J trimming: 6 bases; junction bases outside the gene matches: 3. This CDR3 has 15 residues. The CDR3 reads CASSLGTSGSGEQYF. The CDR3 DNA is TGCGCCAGCAGCTTGGGGACTAGCGGGAGCGGCGAGCAGTACTTC.

The chain couples TRBV2 to TRBJ1-2; D ambiguous. Germline V CDR1 and CDR2: SNHLY, FYNNEI. V lost 6 bases and J 8 bases, leaving 16 bases between the germline ends. The CDR3 totals 13 residues. In DNA, the CDR3 is TGTGCCAGCAGACCCTATGGGGTGGAAGGCTACACCTTC. Protein product: CASRPYGVEGYTF.

V is TRBV5-1 and J is TRBJ2-6; TRBD1 is a possible D gene (5 bases). CDR1 SGHRS and CDR2 YFSETQ come from the germline V gene. With 0 bases removed from V and 4 bases from J, the gap between germline ends came to 5 bases. CDR3 size: 14 residues. CDR3 in DNA: TGCGCCAGCAGCTTGGGACAGGGGGCCAACGTCCTGACTTTC. The encoded protein is CASSLGQGANVLTF. Full variable domain (rest looked up from reference TRBV5-1 and TRBJ2-6): KAGVTQTPRYLIKTRGQQVTLSCSPISGHRSVSWYQQTPGQGLQFLFEYFSETQRNKGNFPGRFSGRQFSNSRSEMNVSTLELGDSALYLCASSLGQGANVLTFGAGSRLTVL.

This clonotype has at least ten counts. The chain employs TRBV5-5 and TRBJ1-2, with D unclear. CDR3 length: 13 residues. Germline CDR1 reads SGHKS; CDR2 reads YYEKEE (reference sequence). V lost 0 bases to trimming and J lost 7 bases, with 10 bases between them. CDR3 amino acids: CASSLVGSLGYTF. CDR3 DNA: TGTGCCAGCAGCTTGGTAGGGTCCCTTGGCTACACCTTC.